The rows below give T cell receptor beta chains drawn from one sample of a study of blood T cell repertoires in COVID-19. The protocol was immunoSEQ multiplex PCR, while the TCRdb copy is restricted to in-frame clones and leaves out a portion. The table has a few hundred thousand clones, roughly 90% seen once. The sequenced sample was peripheral blood. Receptors were obtained from a woman under 40 with active or convalescent COVID-19. Each CDR3 is given with its conserved first and last residue. D genes are given only for firm matches. Clone size is not always given. Where it is, it says once, few, many or a class for expanded clones.

J gene: TRBJ2-7
clone size: once
D gene: -
V gene: TRBV18
CDR3 DNA: TGTGCCAGCTCAATTACCGGGACCTACGAGCAGTACTTC
CDR3 protein: CASSITGTYEQYF

J gene: TRBJ2-4
clone size: few
D gene: -
V gene: TRBV12-3/TRBV12-4
CDR3 DNA: TGTGCCAGCAGTTCGGTAAACATTCAGTACTTC
CDR3 protein: CASSSVNIQYF

J gene: TRBJ2-6
clone size: -
D gene: -
V gene: TRBV21-1
CDR3 DNA: TGTGCCAGCAGCAAAGCCCCCCCCGGGACTAGCGCCCCTGGGGCCAACGTCCTGACTTTC
CDR3 protein: CASSKAPPGTSAPGANVLTF

J gene: TRBJ1-2
clone size: -
D gene: TRBD1
V gene: TRBV5-1
CDR3 DNA: TGCGCCAGCAGCTTCGTCACAGGGGAGGTTTTCGGTGGCTACACCTTC
CDR3 protein: CASSFVTGEVFGGYTF

J gene: TRBJ2-6
clone size: -
D gene: TRBD1
V gene: TRBV6-2/TRBV6-3
CDR3 DNA: TGTGCCAGCAGTTTGGATCAGGGGGCTGGGGCCAACGTCCTGACTTTC
CDR3 protein: CASSLDQGAGANVLTF

J gene: TRBJ1-1
clone size: -
D gene: -
V gene: TRBV11-2
CDR3 DNA: TGTGCCAGCAGCCGCTCGCAGGGCGCCGCTGAAGCTTTCTTT
CDR3 protein: CASSRSQGAAEAFF

J gene: TRBJ2-2
clone size: -
D gene: -
V gene: TRBV28
CDR3 DNA: TGTGCCAGCAGTTTAAGCCCCGGGGAGCTGTTTTTT
CDR3 protein: CASSLSPGELFF

J gene: TRBJ1-1
clone size: -
D gene: -
V gene: TRBV9
CDR3 DNA: TGTGCCAGCAGCGTCACACCGAACACTGAAGCTTTCTTT
CDR3 protein: CASSVTPNTEAFF

J gene: TRBJ1-1
clone size: once
D gene: -
V gene: TRBV19
CDR3 DNA: TGTGCCAGTCGGACAGACCTTTTTACTGAAGCTTTCTTT
CDR3 protein: CASRTDLFTEAFF

J gene: TRBJ2-1
clone size: -
D gene: -
V gene: TRBV7-9
CDR3 DNA: TGTGCCAGCAGCGGGGCAGGGGCCAATGAGCAGTTCTTC
CDR3 protein: CASSGAGANEQFF

J gene: TRBJ2-1
clone size: -
D gene: -
V gene: TRBV4-2
CDR3 DNA: TGTGCCAGCAGCCGCGGGGGCCTCTACAATGAGCAGTTCTTC
CDR3 protein: CASSRGGLYNEQFF

J gene: TRBJ1-2
clone size: -
D gene: TRBD1
V gene: TRBV19
CDR3 DNA: TGTGCCAGTACTCCCTCGGACAGGGGTAATGGCTACACCTTC
CDR3 protein: CASTPSDRGNGYTF

J gene: TRBJ2-1
clone size: -
D gene: TRBD2
V gene: TRBV12-3/TRBV12-4
CDR3 DNA: TGTGCCAGCAGTCCTGGGACTAGCTACCAGTTCTTC
CDR3 protein: CASSPGTSYQFF

J gene: TRBJ2-1
clone size: once
D gene: TRBD2
V gene: TRBV9
CDR3 DNA: TGTGCCAGCAGCGTAGGGCGGGGGGGAGGCAATGAGCAGTTCTTC
CDR3 protein: CASSVGRGGGNEQFF

J gene: TRBJ1-1
clone size: -
D gene: -
V gene: TRBV5-5
CDR3 DNA: TGTGCCAGCAGAGATGGGGACATGAACACTGAAGCTTTCTTT
CDR3 protein: CASRDGDMNTEAFF